This T cell receptor beta chain was retrieved from a study of T-cell memory formation after mild COVID-19. V shed 5 bases and J shed 5 bases, with 15 bases lying between them. Germline V gene data show CDR1 as SEHNR and CDR2 as FQNEAQ (reference sequence). The CDR3 length is 14 residues. Study-wide points: The pre-infection memory compartment contained some responding clones, suggesting cross-reactive memory joined. CD4+ clones that contracted lay mainly in CM and EM; CD8+ ones lay in EMRA. In second-wave clones peaking day 37, SARS-CoV-2 specificity remained unconfirmed.

Constant-segment primers and 5'RACE yielded cDNA libraries for TCR alpha and TCR beta, each carrying sample barcodes and UMIs. One entry per CDR3 protein results from TCRdb running MiXCR on the 5' RACE reads. The sample consists of under 150,000 distinct CDR3 sequences, 22% of them appearing once. Concerning this clonotype: Its antigen is unknown.

The chain has TRBV7-9 and TRBJ1-2; tentative D call: TRBD1 (5 bases). Material: PBMCs or a T cell subset sorted from them (not recorded which). This clonotype originated in a man aged 18 to 30 who had mild COVID-19 (a few samples of this study predate the infection). Cell type and time point are not known. CDR3 residues: CASSPQEGIYGYTF. CDR3 sequence (DNA): TGTGCCAGCAGCCCCCAGGAGGGGATTTATGGCTACACCTTC. The whole variable domain, filled in from reference TRBV7-9 and TRBJ1-2, reads DTGVSQNPRHKITKRGQNVTFRCDPISEHNRLYWYRQTLGQGPEFLTYFQNEAQLEKSRLLSDRFSAERPKGSFSTLEIQRTEQGDSAMYLCASSPQEGIYGYTFGSGTRLTVV.